The 4 T cell receptor beta chains reported below all come from one sample, sequenced in a study of cytomegalovirus exposure and HLA in healthy donors. The PCR was carried out with 60 Vbeta primers and 13 Jbeta primers. Libraries were prepared by immunoSEQ multiplex PCR; TCRdb keeps only in-frame clonotypes and omits some of them. The listing contains 70,000 to 85,000 clones. The specimen was PBMCs. All receptors come from a female donor in good health and CMV-seropositive.

The gene calls are TRBV30 and TRBJ2-3; the match to TRBD1 covers 11 bases. The CDR3 length is 15 residues. Germline V gene sequence: CDR1 GTSNPN, CDR2 SVGIG (reference sequence). After removal of 5 bases from V and 4 bases from J, the junction contained 8 bases not matched to a gene. The CDR3 here is CAWGRDRGFADTQYF. The CDR3 DNA reads as TGTGCCTGGGGTCGGGACAGGGGGTTCGCAGATACGCAGTATTTT.

The CDR3 spells CASSIVRTEFSNQPQHF. The CDR3 DNA reads TGTGCCAGTAGTATAGTCAGGACAGAATTTAGCAATCAGCCCCAGCATTTT. The chain joins TRBV19 to TRBJ1-5; possible D gene TRBD1, 6 bases. The V gene's germline CDR1 is LNHDA and CDR2 SQIVND (reference sequence). The V and J ends lost 1 base and 0 bases respectively, with 13 bases between them. The CDR3 totals 17 residues. The whole variable domain, remainder taken from reference TRBV19 and TRBJ1-5, is DGGITQSPKYLFRKEGQNVTLSCEQNLNHDAMYWYRQDPGQGLRLIYYSQIVNDFQKGDIAEGYSVSREKKESFPLTVTSAQKNPTAFYLCASSIVRTEFSNQPQHFGDGTRLSIL.

The chain is built from TRBV19 and TRBJ1-5; D remains unclear. The CDR3 extends over 15 amino acids. Germline CDR1 is LNHDA and CDR2 is SQIVND (reference sequence). V was pared by 5 bases and J by 0 bases, with 11 bases between. The CDR3 DNA is TGTGCCAGTAGTCCTCAGGTTTATAGCAATCAGCCCCAGCATTTT. Its translation is CASSPQVYSNQPQHF. Filled out from reference TRBV19 and TRBJ1-5, the complete variable domain reads DGGITQSPKYLFRKEGQNVTLSCEQNLNHDAMYWYRQDPGQGLRLIYYSQIVNDFQKGDIAEGYSVSREKKESFPLTVTSAQKNPTAFYLCASSPQVYSNQPQHFGDGTRLSIL.

The CDR3 DNA reads as TGTGCCAGCAGAGGCATGGGACTAGCGGGATTCACCGGGGAGCTGTTTTTT. It encodes CASRGMGLAGFTGELFF. The chain links TRBV28 to TRBJ2-2; 13 nucleotides align to TRBD2. Germline assignment: CDR1 MDHEN and CDR2 SYDVKM. This CDR3 spans 17 amino acids. The V and J ends lost 6 bases and 4 bases, in that order; junction bases with no gene match: 8. Full variable domain (outside the CDR3, taken from reference TRBV28 and TRBJ2-2): DVKVTQSSRYLVKRTGEKVFLECVQDMDHENMFWYRQDPGLGLRLIYFSYDVKMKEKGDIPEGYSVSREKKERFSLILESASTNQTSMYLCASRGMGLAGFTGELFFGEGSRLTVL.